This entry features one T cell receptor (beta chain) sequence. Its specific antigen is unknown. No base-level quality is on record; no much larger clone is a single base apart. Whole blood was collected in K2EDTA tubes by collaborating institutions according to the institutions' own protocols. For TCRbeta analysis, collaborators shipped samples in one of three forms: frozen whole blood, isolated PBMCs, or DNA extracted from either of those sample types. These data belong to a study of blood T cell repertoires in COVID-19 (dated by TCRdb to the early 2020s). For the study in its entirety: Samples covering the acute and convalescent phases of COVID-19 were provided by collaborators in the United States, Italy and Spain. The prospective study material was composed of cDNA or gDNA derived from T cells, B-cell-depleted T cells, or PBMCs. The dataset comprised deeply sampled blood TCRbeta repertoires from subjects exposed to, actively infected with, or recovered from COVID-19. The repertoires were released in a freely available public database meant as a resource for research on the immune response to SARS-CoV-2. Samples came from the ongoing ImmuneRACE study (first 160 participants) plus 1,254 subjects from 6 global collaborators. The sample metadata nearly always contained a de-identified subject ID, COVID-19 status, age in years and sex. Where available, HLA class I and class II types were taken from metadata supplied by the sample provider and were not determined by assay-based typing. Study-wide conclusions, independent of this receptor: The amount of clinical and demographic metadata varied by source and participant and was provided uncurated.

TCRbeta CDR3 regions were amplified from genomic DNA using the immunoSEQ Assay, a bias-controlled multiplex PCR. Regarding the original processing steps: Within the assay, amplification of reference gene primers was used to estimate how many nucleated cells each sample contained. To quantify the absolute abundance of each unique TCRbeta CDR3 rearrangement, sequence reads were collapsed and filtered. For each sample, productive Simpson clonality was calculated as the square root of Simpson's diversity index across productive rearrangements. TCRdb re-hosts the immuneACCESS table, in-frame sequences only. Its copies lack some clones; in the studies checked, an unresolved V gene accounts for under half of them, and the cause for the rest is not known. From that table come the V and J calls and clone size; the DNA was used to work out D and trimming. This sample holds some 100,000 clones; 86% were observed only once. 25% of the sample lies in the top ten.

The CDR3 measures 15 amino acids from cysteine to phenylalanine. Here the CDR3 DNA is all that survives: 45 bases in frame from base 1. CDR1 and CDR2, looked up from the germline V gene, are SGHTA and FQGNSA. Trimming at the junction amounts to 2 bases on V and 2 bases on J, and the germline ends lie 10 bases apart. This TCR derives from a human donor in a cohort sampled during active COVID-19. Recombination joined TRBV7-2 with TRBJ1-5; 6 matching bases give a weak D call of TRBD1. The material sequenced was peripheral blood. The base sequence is TGTGCCAGCAGCTTAACAGGGTCTGGCAATCAGCCCCAGCATTTT. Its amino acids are CASSLTGSGNQPQHF.